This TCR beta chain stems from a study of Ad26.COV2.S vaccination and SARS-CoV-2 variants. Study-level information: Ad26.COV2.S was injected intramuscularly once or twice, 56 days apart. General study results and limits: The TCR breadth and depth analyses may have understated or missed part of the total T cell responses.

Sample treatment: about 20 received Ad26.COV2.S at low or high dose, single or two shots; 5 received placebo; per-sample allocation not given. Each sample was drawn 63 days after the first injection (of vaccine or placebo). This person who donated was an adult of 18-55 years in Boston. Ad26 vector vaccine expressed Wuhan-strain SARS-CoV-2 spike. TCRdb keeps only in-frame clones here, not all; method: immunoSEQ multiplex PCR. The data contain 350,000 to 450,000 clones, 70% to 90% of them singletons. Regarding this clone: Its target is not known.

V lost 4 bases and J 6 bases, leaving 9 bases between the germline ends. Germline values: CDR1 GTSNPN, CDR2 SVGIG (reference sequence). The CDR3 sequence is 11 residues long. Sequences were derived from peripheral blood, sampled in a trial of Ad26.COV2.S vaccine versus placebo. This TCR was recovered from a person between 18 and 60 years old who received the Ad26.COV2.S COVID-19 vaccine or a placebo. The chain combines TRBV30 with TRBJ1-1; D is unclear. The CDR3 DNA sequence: TGTGCCTGGACTGTCGGGCCTGAAGCTTTCTTT. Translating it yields CAWTVGPEAFF.